The sequence of this T cell receptor (beta chain) was determined in a study of identical twins. MiXCR, applied by TCRdb to the 5' RACE reads, yields one record per CDR3 protein. In the table there are 450,000 or so distinct CDR3 sequences, 24% of which are singletons. Germline CDR1 is DFQATT and CDR2 is SNEGSKA (reference sequence). Trimming removed 6 bases from V and 8 bases from J, with 19 bases in between. The CDR3 consists of 13 residues. The same sample was also studied in work on T cells expressing NK-cell markers.

The receptor comes from a woman under 30 in good health. The sequenced material came from CD4+ T cells sorted from blood. The genes are TRBV20-1 and TRBJ1-2; D may be TRBD1 (5 bases). DNA of the CDR3: TGCAGTGCGGCTGGGGGGGGGTTCGGCGGCTACACCTTC. Translation: CSAAGGGFGGYTF.